This TCR beta chain derives from a study of CD8+ T cells in alopecia areata. The overall study: Tofacitinib was taken orally by treated patients, and the dose was 5 to 10 mg twice daily. Patients given treatment had severity scored by the percentage of scalp area affected. Once tofacitinib had been taken for 6 to 18 months, 6 months off drug followed.

The CDR3 runs 14 residues. CDR1 and CDR2 from the germline V gene are SNHLY and FYNNEI. With 2 bases removed from V and 10 bases from J, the gap between germline ends came to 17 bases. Following extraction, RNA underwent reverse transcription to cDNA, which served as the sequencing template. Using immunoSEQ multiplex PCR, the repertoire was profiled, and TCRdb retains in-frame clones only, with some absent. The sample lists 120,000 or so clones, approximately 59% seen once, with almost 30% in the top ten. Treatment here: oral pan-JAK inhibitor, 5-10 mg twice daily. The chain combines TRBV2 with TRBJ1-1; D might be TRBD1 (5 bases). Source: CD8+ T cells sorted from blood, taken at week 4, from a patient treated with tofacitinib. The TCR comes from a human donor with alopecia areata. The CDR3 region is CASSEKGHRSGAFF. CDR3 sequence (DNA): TGTGCCAGCAGTGAAAAGGGGCATAGGTCGGGAGCTTTCTTT.